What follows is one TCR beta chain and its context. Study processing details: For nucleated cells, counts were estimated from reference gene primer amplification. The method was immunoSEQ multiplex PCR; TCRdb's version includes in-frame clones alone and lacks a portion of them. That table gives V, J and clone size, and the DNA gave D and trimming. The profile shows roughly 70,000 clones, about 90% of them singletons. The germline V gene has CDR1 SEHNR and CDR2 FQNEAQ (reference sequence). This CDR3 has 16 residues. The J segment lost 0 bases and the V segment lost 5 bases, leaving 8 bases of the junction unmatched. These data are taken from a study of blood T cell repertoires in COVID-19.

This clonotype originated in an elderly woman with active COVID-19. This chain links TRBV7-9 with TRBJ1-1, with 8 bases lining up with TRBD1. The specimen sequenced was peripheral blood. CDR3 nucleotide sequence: TGTGCCAGCAGCCAGGGGGCAGGGACCTTGAACACTGAAGCTTTCTTT. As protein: CASSQGAGTLNTEAFF.